The rows below give T cell receptor beta chains drawn from one sample of a study of CD8+ T cells in alopecia areata. Assay used: immunoSEQ multiplex PCR; TCRdb lists only in-frame clones, some missing. The sample comprises 80,000 to 100,000 clones, roughly two fifths of which are singletons, and around 0.8% rests with the top ten. The specimen was CD4+ T cells sorted from blood. These TCRs come from a human donor with alopecia areata. Each CDR3 is given with its conserved first and last residue. D genes are given only for firm matches. Size values are once, few and many counts, or a class for expanded clones, and some rows have none.

j_call	clone_size	d_call	v_call	cdr3_aa	cdr3_nt
TRBJ2-1	NA	TRBD2	TRBV30	CAWSVRLGLARSNEQFF	TGTGCCTGGAGTGTACGTTTGGGACTAGCGAGGTCAAATGAGCAGTTCTTC
TRBJ2-2	NA	TRBD2	TRBV29-1	CSVIAGLDTGELFF	TGCAGCGTCATAGCGGGGCTCGACACCGGGGAGCTGTTTTTT
TRBJ2-7	NA	NA	TRBV7-9	CASQLDNEYEQYF	TGTGCCAGCCAGCTGGACAACGAGTACGAGCAGTACTTC
TRBJ2-4	NA	NA	TRBV2	CASRDWKNIQYF	TGTGCCAGCAGGGACTGGAAAAACATTCAGTACTTC
TRBJ2-2	NA	TRBD1	TRBV6-5	CASSRGFGELFF	TGTGCCAGCAGCAGGGGGTTCGGGGAGCTGTTTTTT
TRBJ1-5	NA	NA	TRBV10-3	CATDPGSNQPQHF	TGTGCCACCGACCCGGGAAGCAATCAGCCCCAGCATTTT
TRBJ2-7	NA	NA	TRBV29-1	CSVTDYYEQYF	TGCAGCGTCACGGACTACTACGAGCAGTACTTC
TRBJ2-1	few	TRBD2	TRBV29-1	CSANNGGSYNEQFF	TGCAGCGCAAACAATGGCGGGAGCTATAATGAGCAGTTCTTC
TRBJ2-1	NA	NA	TRBV2	CASVGGGGYNEQFF	TGTGCCAGCGTAGGAGGGGGGGGCTACAATGAGCAGTTCTTC
TRBJ1-5	NA	NA	TRBV5-1	CASSEVGRSDQPQHF	TGCGCCAGCAGCGAGGTAGGACGGTCAGATCAGCCCCAGCATTTT
TRBJ1-2	NA	NA	TRBV27	CASSSGSHYGYTF	TGTGCCAGCAGTTCCGGGTCCCACTATGGCTACACCTTC
TRBJ2-5	few	NA	TRBV29-1	CSVIKEDQETQYF	TGCAGCGTTATTAAAGAGGACCAAGAGACCCAGTACTTC
TRBJ1-5	NA	NA	TRBV6-5	CASSYGANSNQPQHF	TGTGCCAGCAGTTACGGGGCCAATAGCAATCAGCCCCAGCATTTT
TRBJ2-5	NA	NA	TRBV5-6	CASSLVSEGTQYF	TGTGCCAGCAGCTTGGTCTCCGAGGGGACCCAGTACTTC
TRBJ2-1	NA	NA	TRBV5-1	CASSLGGPSSYNEQFF	TGCGCCAGCAGCTTAGGGGGGCCAAGCTCCTACAATGAGCAGTTCTTC
TRBJ1-5	NA	TRBD1	TRBV19	CASSIAGQGNQPQHF	TGTGCCAGTAGTATCGCGGGACAGGGCAATCAGCCCCAGCATTTT